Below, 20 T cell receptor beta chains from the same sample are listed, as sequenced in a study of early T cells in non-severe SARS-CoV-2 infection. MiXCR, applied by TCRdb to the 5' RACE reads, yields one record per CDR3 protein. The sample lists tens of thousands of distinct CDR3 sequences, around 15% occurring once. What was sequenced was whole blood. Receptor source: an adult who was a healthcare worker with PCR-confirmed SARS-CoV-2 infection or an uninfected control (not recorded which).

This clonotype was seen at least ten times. The CDR3 DNA follows: TGCGCCAGCAGCCAAGGGAGGGGCTCAACTAATGAAAAACTGTTTTTT. Translating it yields CASSQGRGSTNEKLFF. The rearrangement uses TRBV4-1 and TRBJ1-4, with D perhaps matching TRBD1 (5 bases). Per the germline V gene, CDR1 is MGHRA and CDR2 is YSYEKL. The CDR3 length is 16 residues. V lost 1 base and J lost 0, with 9 bases in between.

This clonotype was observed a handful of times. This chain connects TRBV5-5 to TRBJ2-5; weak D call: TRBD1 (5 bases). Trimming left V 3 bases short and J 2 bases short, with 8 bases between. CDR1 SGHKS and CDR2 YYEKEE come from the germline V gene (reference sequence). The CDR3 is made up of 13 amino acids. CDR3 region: CASSWGPQETQYF. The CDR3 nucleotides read TGTGCCAGCAGCTGGGGCCCTCAAGAGACCCAGTACTTC.

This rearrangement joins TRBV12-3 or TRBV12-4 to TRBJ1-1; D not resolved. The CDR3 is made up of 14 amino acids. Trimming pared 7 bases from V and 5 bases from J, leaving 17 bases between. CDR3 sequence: CASTPARVGTEAFF. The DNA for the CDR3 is TGTGCCAGCACCCCGGCTCGGGTAGGGACTGAAGCTTTCTTT.

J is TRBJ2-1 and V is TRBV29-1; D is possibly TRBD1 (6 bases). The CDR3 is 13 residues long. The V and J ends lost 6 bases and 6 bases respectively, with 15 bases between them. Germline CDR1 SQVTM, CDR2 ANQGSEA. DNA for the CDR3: TGCAGCGTGACCGGAACAGGGTCCAATGAGCAGTTCTTC. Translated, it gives CSVTGTGSNEQFF.

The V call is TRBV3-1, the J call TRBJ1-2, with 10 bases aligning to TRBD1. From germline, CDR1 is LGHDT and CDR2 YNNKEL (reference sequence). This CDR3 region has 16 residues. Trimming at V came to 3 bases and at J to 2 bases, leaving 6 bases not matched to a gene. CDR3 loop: CASSQPPGQGNYGYTF. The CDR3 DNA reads TGTGCCAGCAGCCAGCCACCGGGACAGGGGAACTATGGCTACACCTTC.

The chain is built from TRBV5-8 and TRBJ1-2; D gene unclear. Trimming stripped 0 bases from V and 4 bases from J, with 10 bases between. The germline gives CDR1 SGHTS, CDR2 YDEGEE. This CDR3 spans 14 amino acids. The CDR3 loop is CASSLGAASYGYTF. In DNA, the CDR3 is TGTGCCAGCAGCTTGGGGGCAGCGAGCTATGGCTACACCTTC.

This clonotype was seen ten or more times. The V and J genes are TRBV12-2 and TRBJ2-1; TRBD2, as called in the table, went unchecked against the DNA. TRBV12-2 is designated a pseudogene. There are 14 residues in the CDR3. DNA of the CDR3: TGTGCACGTACCGGGACTCAATCCTACAATGAGCAGTTCTTC. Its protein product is CARTGTQSYNEQFF.

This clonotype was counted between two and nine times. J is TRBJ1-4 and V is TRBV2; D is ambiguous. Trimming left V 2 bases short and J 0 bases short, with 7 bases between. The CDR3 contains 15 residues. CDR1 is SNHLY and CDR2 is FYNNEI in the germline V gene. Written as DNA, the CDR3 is TGTGCCAGCAGTGAATCCAGTGCAACTAATGAAAAACTGTTTTTT. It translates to CASSESSATNEKLFF.

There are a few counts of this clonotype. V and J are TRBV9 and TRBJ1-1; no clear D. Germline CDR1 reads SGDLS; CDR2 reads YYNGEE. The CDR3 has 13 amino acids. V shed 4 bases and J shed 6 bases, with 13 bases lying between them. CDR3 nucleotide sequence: TGTGCCAGCAGCAACCCAGGTGACGCTGAAGCTTTCTTT. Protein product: CASSNPGDAEAFF.

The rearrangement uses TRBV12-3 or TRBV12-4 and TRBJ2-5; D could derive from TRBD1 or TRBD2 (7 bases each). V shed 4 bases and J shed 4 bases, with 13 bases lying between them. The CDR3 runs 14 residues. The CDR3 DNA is TGTGCCAGCAGTTCAGGGGGGGCTATAGAGACCCAGTACTTC. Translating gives CASSSGGAIETQYF.

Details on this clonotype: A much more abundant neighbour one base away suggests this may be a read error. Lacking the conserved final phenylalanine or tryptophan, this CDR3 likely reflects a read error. The DNA of the CDR3 is TGTGCCAGCAGCTTCGATAGCGGGCTCTCCTACAATGAGCAGTTCTCC. Its protein product is CASSFDSGLSYNEQFS. The rearrangement uses TRBV9 and TRBJ2-1; 7 bases are a match to TRBD2. The germline CDR1 and CDR2 sequences are SGDLS and YYNGEE. This CDR3 has 16 amino acids. With V trimmed by 4 bases and J by 0 bases, 7 bases remained unmatched.

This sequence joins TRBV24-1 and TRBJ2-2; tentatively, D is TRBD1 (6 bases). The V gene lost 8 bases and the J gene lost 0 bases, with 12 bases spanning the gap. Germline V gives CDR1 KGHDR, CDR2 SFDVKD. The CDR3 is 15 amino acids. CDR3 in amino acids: CATNPGTTNTGELFF. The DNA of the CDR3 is TGTGCCACCAACCCCGGGACAACGAACACCGGGGAGCTGTTTTTT.

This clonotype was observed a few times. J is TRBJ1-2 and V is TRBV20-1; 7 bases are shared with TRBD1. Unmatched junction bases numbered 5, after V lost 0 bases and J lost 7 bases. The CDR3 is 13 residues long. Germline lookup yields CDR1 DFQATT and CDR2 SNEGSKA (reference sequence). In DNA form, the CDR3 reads TGCAGTGCTAGAGACCGACAGGGTGTTGGCTACACCTTC. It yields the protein CSARDRQGVGYTF.

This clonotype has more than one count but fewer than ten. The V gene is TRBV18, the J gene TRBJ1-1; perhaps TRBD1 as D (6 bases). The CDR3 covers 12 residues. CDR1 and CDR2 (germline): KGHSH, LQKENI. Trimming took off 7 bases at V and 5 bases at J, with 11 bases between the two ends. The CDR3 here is CASLQGWTEAFF. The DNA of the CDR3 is TGTGCCAGCTTACAGGGTTGGACTGAAGCTTTCTTT.

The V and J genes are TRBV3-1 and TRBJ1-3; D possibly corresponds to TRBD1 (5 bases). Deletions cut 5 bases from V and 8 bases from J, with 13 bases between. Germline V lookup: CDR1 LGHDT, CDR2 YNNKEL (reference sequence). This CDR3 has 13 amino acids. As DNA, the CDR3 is TGTGCCAGCAGCAAAGGCGGGGGGGACACCATATATTTT. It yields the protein CASSKGGGDTIYF.

CDR3 sequence reads: CASSFPTVNPSTDTQYF. DNA of the CDR3: TGTGCCAGCAGTTTTCCTACAGTAAACCCTAGCACAGATACGCAGTATTTT. This rearrangement joins TRBV28 to TRBJ2-3; no clear D. Trimming took 3 bases from V and 0 from J, leaving 16 bases between them. CDR3 length: 17 amino acids. Germline V gene data show CDR1 as MDHEN and CDR2 as SYDVKM. Full variable domain (remainder filled in from reference TRBV28 and TRBJ2-3): DVKVTQSSRYLVKRTGEKVFLECVQDMDHENMFWYRQDPGLGLRLIYFSYDVKMKEKGDIPEGYSVSREKKERFSLILESASTNQTSMYLCASSFPTVNPSTDTQYFGPGTRLTVL.

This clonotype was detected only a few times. CDR3 residues: CSARDWAWDEQFF. CDR3 in DNA: TGCAGTGCTAGAGACTGGGCCTGGGATGAGCAGTTCTTC. The rearrangement joins TRBV20-1 to TRBJ2-1; D ambiguous. CDR1 DFQATT and CDR2 SNEGSKA come from the germline V gene (reference sequence). V was cut by 0 bases and J by 8 bases, with 11 bases left in between. The CDR3 spans 13 residues.

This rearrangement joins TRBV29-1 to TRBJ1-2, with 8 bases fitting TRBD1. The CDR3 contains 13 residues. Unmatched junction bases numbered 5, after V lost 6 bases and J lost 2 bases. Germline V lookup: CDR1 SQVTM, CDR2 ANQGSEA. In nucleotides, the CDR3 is TGCAGCGTAGACAGGACAGGGAACTATGGCTACACCTTC. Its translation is CSVDRTGNYGYTF.

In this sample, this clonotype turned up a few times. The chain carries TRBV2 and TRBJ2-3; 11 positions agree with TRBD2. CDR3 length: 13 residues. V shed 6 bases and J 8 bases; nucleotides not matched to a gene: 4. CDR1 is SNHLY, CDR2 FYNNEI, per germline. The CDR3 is CASRGLAETTQYF. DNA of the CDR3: TGTGCCAGCAGGGGACTAGCGGAGACTACGCAGTATTTT.

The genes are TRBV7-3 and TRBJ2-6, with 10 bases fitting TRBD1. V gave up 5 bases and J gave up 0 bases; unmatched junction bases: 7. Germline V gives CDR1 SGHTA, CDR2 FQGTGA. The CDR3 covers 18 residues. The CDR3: CASSPGTGVHSGANVLTF. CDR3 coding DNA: TGTGCCAGCAGCCCGGGGACAGGGGTTCACTCTGGGGCCAACGTCCTGACTTTC.